Listed below are T cell receptor beta chains from one sample, sequenced in a study of regulatory T cells in long-lasting Graves disease. TCRdb analysed the multiplex PCR reads with MiXCR anew, one entry per CDR3 protein. This table has approximately 400,000 distinct CDR3 sequences, more than 12% appearing once. The same data also went into a second study, on T cells in Graves' hyperthyroidism and ophthalmopathy.

Sequencing was performed on peripheral blood mononuclear cells (PBMCs), taken at new diagnosis, from a patient treated with antithyroid drugs. The receptors were sampled from a woman in her thirties with Graves disease. Both conserved end residues are part of each CDR3. A D gene is named only where the DNA matches it firmly. Size is stated for part of the rows, as once, few or many counts, or as a class when the clone is expanded.

D gene	clone size	V gene	J gene	CDR3 protein	CDR3 DNA
.	.	TRBV28	TRBJ2-5	CASSFFPGAGSETQYF	TGTGCCAGCAGTTTTTTCCCGGGAGCCGGGTCAGAGACCCAGTACTTC
TRBD1	many	TRBV3-1	TRBJ2-7	CASSQSTGVLGYEQYF	TGTGCCAGCAGCCAATCCACAGGGGTCCTCGGTTACGAGCAGTACTTC
.	few	TRBV20-1	TRBJ2-7	CSANPDMDEQYF	TGCAGTGCTAACCCCGACATGGACGAGCAGTACTTC
TRBD1	few	TRBV6-1	TRBJ1-2	CASRGDRTAFYGYTF	TGTGCCAGCAGGGGGGACAGGACGGCGTTCTATGGCTACACCTTC
TRBD1	many	TRBV27	TRBJ1-2	CASSLSAGGDYGYTF	TGTGCCAGCAGTTTATCGGCAGGGGGAGACTATGGCTACACCTTC
.	many	TRBV20-1	TRBJ2-5	CSAILGREETQYF	TGCAGTGCTATTCTTGGCAGGGAAGAGACCCAGTACTTC
.	many	TRBV12-3/TRBV12-4	TRBJ2-1	CASSLRLEQFF	TGTGCCAGCAGTTTAAGGCTTGAGCAGTTCTTC
TRBD1	few	TRBV19	TRBJ1-1	CASSSIGGTGGDTEAFF	TGTGCCAGTAGCTCCATTGGGGGGACAGGGGGTGACACTGAAGCTTTCTTT
TRBD1	.	TRBV4-1	TRBJ2-2	CASSQDPTGGGGKLFF	TGCGCCAGCAGCCAAGATCCAACAGGGGGAGGCGGGAAGCTGTTCTTT
.	many	TRBV2	TRBJ2-1	CASSEARGYNEQFF	TGTGCCAGCAGTGAAGCGCGCGGGTACAATGAGCAGTTCTTC
.	many	TRBV29-1	TRBJ1-2	CSERPRGRRNYGYTF	TGCAGCGAACGCCCCAGGGGCAGAAGAAACTATGGCTACACCTTC
.	many	TRBV20-1	TRBJ1-2	CSASSREGNYGYTF	TGCAGTGCTAGTAGCCGGGAAGGCAACTATGGCTACACCTTC
.	many	TRBV27	TRBJ2-1	CASSLSSGGSSYNEQFF	TGTGCCAGCAGTTTATCGAGCGGTGGGAGCTCCTACAATGAGCAGTTCTTC
.	many	TRBV27	TRBJ2-7	CASSFRGQTYEQYF	TGTGCCAGCAGTTTCCGGGGCCAGACCTACGAGCAGTACTTC
.	many	TRBV29-1	TRBJ2-7	CSVLRAETYEQYF	TGCAGCGTTTTAAGAGCGGAGACCTACGAGCAGTACTTC
TRBD1	many	TRBV29-1	TRBJ2-7	CSVADRGYEQYF	TGCAGCGTTGCCGACAGGGGCTACGAGCAGTACTTC
TRBD2	few	TRBV5-6	TRBJ2-3	CASSFASGGYTDTQYF	TGTGCCAGCAGCTTCGCTAGCGGGGGCTACACAGATACGCAGTATTTT
.	.	TRBV3-1	TRBJ1-2	CASSQDIVRHNCGYTF	TGTGCCAGCAGCCAAGACATTGTACGTCACAACTGTGGCTACACCTTC
TRBD2	many	TRBV20-1	TRBJ2-7	CSAPSGPNYEQYF	TGCAGTGCGCCTAGCGGGCCGAACTACGAGCAGTACTTC
.	.	TRBV12-3/TRBV12-4	TRBJ2-3	CASTTGDFSTDTQYF	TGTGCCAGCACTACAGGCGACTTTAGCACAGATACGCAGTATTTT
TRBD1	few	TRBV10-3	TRBJ2-1	CAIRMPGQGGNEQFF	TGTGCCATCAGGATGCCGGGACAGGGGGGCAATGAGCAGTTCTTC
TRBD1	.	TRBV18	TRBJ2-2	CASSPQGAAAGELSF	TGTGCCAGCTCACCTCAGGGGGCAGCGGCCGGGGAGCTGTCTTTT
.	few	TRBV27	TRBJ2-1	CASSHWAFSNEQFF	TGTGCCAGCAGCCATTGGGCATTTTCAAATGAGCAGTTCTTC